This T cell receptor (beta chain) was found in a study of graft-versus-host responses after intestinal transplantation (dated by TCRdb to about 2021). About the study as a whole: The transplants that recipients got were multivisceral, liver-intestinal, or isolated intestinal. To identify alloreactive clones, pre-transplant mixed lymphocyte reaction products were sequenced and then compared with unstimulated pre-transplant donor and recipient T cells. All recipients received anti-thymocyte globulin induction followed by maintenance tacrolimus and steroids for roughly three years. A peak of at least 4% donor T cells among recipient peripheral blood mononuclear cells was the definition used for donor T cell macrochimerism. Of the roughly 24 intestinal transplant recipients enrolled in the cohort, one of whom was a retransplant, a few patients without pretransplant specimens were excluded. Graft-versus-host and host-versus-graft alloreactive T cell clones were tracked in the graft, circulation and bone marrow after intestinal transplantation using bulk TCR-beta CDR3 sequencing. Rather than being sequenced by the commercial service, samples from a few later patients were sequenced in-house on an Illumina MiSeq and processed with MiXCR.

At the junction V is shortened by 2 bases and J by 7 bases, with 15 bases in between. CDR1 and CDR2 are read off the germline V gene as SGHTA and FQGTGA. Spanning cysteine to phenylalanine, the CDR3 consists of 14 amino acids. Solely the CDR3 DNA is kept, with 42 bases framed from the first base. The intended sense of this specimen's time point label: cells obtained before transplantation from donor or recipient. CD3+CD4+ and CD3+CD8+ populations were FACS-sorted from unstimulated pre-transplant donor and recipient cells taken from spleen or lymph nodes. Beyond this particular receptor, the publication reports: High GvH to HvG T cell clonal ratios were observed in the allografts of patients with donor T cell macrochimerism. GvH clones were detected in recipient bone marrow, and some appeared earlier in ileal mucosa or blood, consistent with an intestinal mucosal origin. Early after transplant, peak levels of circulating GvH clones were found to be associated with declines in HvG clones. Conclusions were limited by the relatively low number and heterogeneity of intestinal transplant patients.

About this clone itself: Its specific antigen is unknown. Base-call qualities are not available, and no considerably larger clone is one nucleotide away.

Libraries were prepared through the immunoSEQ multiplex PCR assay. For most patients, genomic DNA was isolated with the Qiagen DNeasy Blood and Tissue Kit and shipped frozen to Adaptive Biotechnologies for TCR sequencing. For most patients, high-throughput TCR-beta CDR3 sequencing of genomic DNA was performed by Adaptive Biotechnologies. Per the original workflow: TCR sequencing data for 15 to 20 patients were retrieved from Adaptive's ImmunoSEQ software; a few other patients were processed with MiXCR and VDJtools. To correct CD4 versus CD8 sorting errors, sequences present in both subsets at a frequency ratio below 5:1 were removed. CDR3 nucleotide sequences shared by donor and recipient were removed because the origin of these sequences could not be assigned. To be classed as alloreactive, a clone needed at least 2-fold expansion over unstimulated cells and a minimum CFSE-low frequency of 0.002% (template counts) or 0.001% (read counts). A clone was considered mappable if detected in the sequenced pre-transplant spleen, lymph node, or MLR CFSE-low populations of the donor or recipient. The cumulative frequency of alloreactive clones was calculated as a percentage of all sequences, weighted by copy number. Imported from immuneACCESS, the table was reduced by TCRdb to in-frame sequences with V and J called. These copies leave out some clones; in studies compared against another copy, an unresolved V gene accounts for under half, and the cause of the remainder is not known. D and trimming come from the DNA, and the V and J calls and clone size come from that table. The sample includes some 39,000 clones, with nearly 95% observed a single time. The top ten clones comprise 0.2% to 0.25% of the sample.

This TCR was sampled from a human donor who was the organ donor for an intestinal transplant. The specimen comprised unstimulated CD8+ T cells sorted from spleen or lymph node cells, sampled before transplant. The sequence joins TRBV7-3 to TRBJ2-7, with the D gene call left open. In nucleotide form, the sequence is TGTGCCAGCAGCTTACCCCGAACACAACCGGAGCAGTACTTC. This translates into CASSLPRTQPEQYF.